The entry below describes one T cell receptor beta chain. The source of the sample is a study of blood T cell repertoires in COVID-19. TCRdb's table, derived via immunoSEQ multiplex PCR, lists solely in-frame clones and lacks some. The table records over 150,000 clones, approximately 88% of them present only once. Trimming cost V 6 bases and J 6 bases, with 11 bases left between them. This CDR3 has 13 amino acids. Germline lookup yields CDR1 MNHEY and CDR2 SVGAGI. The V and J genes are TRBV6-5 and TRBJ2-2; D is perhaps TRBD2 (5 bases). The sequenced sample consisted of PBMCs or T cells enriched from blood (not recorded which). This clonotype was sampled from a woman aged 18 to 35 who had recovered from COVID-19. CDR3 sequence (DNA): TGTGCCAGCAGCCAGAGGACTCCCGGGGAGCTGTTTTTT. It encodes CASSQRTPGELFF.